This TCR beta chain was found in a study of blood T cell repertoires in COVID-19 (dated by TCRdb to about 2020). A note on the overall study: Samples covering the acute and convalescent phases of COVID-19 were provided by collaborators in the United States, Italy and Spain. Subjects who had been exposed to COVID-19, were actively infected with it, or had recovered from it provided the deeply sampled blood TCRbeta repertoires that made up the dataset. The prospective study material was composed of cDNA or gDNA derived from T cells, B-cell-depleted T cells, or PBMCs. Where available, HLA class I and class II types were taken from metadata supplied by the sample provider and were not determined by assay-based typing. Nearly every sample came with metadata listing a de-identified subject ID, COVID-19 status, age in years and sex. The repertoires were made available in a free public database intended to serve as a resource for research on the immune response to SARS-CoV-2. The samples were drawn from two sources: the first 160 participants of the ongoing ImmuneRACE study, and 950 to 1,500 subjects contributed by 6 global collaborators. Results and caveats for the whole study, not just this receptor: Clinical and demographic metadata were provided uncurated, with the amount varying by source and participant.

As for this clone: The antigen it binds to is not known. Qualities for individual bases were not recorded, and no much larger clone is one base off.

Ends trimmed: V by 9 bases, J by 7 bases; bases unmatched to a gene: 10. From cysteine to phenylalanine, the CDR3 is 14 amino acids long. Only the CDR3 portion is preserved as DNA: 42 bases, with reading frame beginning at the first base. Per the germline V gene, MNHEY is the CDR1 and SVGAGI is the CDR2. TCRbeta CDR3 regions were amplified from genomic DNA by means of the immunoSEQ Assay, a bias-controlled multiplex PCR. The paper's processing steps were these. Nucleated cell counts per sample were estimated from amplification of reference gene primers within the assay. To quantify the absolute abundance of each unique TCRbeta CDR3 rearrangement, sequence reads were collapsed and filtered. For each sample, productive Simpson clonality was calculated by taking the square root of Simpson's diversity index across productive rearrangements. TCRdb took this table from immuneACCESS and kept in-frame rearrangements with V and J called. Such tables lack part of the clones; where checked against another copy, unresolved V genes explain under half of the gap, and the rest is unexplained. V, J and clone size reflect that table, while D and trimming were determined from the DNA. The sample table records under 500,000 clones; around 90% of these occur just once. The ten largest clonotypes hold roughly 1.8% of the sample.

Participants in the prospective study were enrolled through a virtual design, were aged about 18 to 90 years, and lived in 24 United States geographic areas. Cohort assignment in the prospective study relied on participant-reported clinical history from a screening survey and a study questionnaire. Each participant in the prospective study had whole blood, serum and a nasopharyngeal or oropharyngeal swab collected by mobile phlebotomists. Prospective study participants could optionally give additional blood draws and questionnaires over a roughly two-month period. Prospective study blood samples were shipped either frozen or at room temperature before DNA extraction.

The material sequenced was PBMCs or T cells enriched from blood (not recorded which). This receptor was obtained from a woman aged 18-29 years with acute COVID-19. The V and J segments used are TRBV6-5 and TRBJ1-5, and TRBD1 matches 9 of the central bases. The CDR3 has the sequence CASTPGQGEQPQHF. The DNA reads TGTGCCAGTACGCCGGGACAGGGTGAACAGCCCCAGCATTTT.